Below, 18 T cell receptor beta chains from the same sample are listed, as sequenced in a study of beta chain features in type 1 diabetes. Since all of the isolated RNA was reverse transcribed, expressed TCRB transcripts were what got sequenced. TCRdb keeps only in-frame clones here, not all; method: immunoSEQ multiplex PCR. The sample lists 240,000 or so clones; 25% to 30% were seen once. The sequenced material came from central memory CD4+ T cells from blood. Receptor source: a man younger than 40 in good health.

The rearrangement joins TRBV20-1 to TRBJ2-5; D not resolved. Germline CDR1 is DFQATT and CDR2 is SNEGSKA (reference sequence). Trimming removed 5 bases at V and 4 bases at J, with 8 bases between. CDR3 length: 11 amino acids. CDR3 bases: TGCAGTGCTGAGTCGTCAGAGACCCAGTACTTC. This sequence encodes CSAESSETQYF.

The rearrangement joins TRBV6-5 to TRBJ2-3, with 7 bases matching TRBD2. Per the germline V gene, CDR1 is MNHEY and CDR2 is SVGAGI. Trimming at V came to 2 bases and at J to 7 bases, leaving 9 bases not matched to a gene. This CDR3 region has 15 residues. This chain's CDR3 is CASSYGGRAVNTQYF. The CDR3 DNA is TGTGCCAGCAGTTACGGGGGGAGGGCTGTGAATACGCAGTATTTT.

This clone was counted between two and nine times. The rearrangement joins TRBV4-1 to TRBJ1-1; D is undetermined. The germline V gene has CDR1 MGHRA and CDR2 YSYEKL. CDR3 length: 13 residues. Trimming stripped 1 base from V and 4 bases from J, with 7 bases between. The CDR3 protein is CASSQARGTEAFF. The CDR3 bases are TGCGCCAGCAGCCAAGCCCGGGGCACTGAAGCTTTCTTT.

The chain uses TRBV4-3 and TRBJ1-1; D is unclear. Trimming took off 5 bases at V and 0 bases at J, with 7 bases between the two ends. There are 13 residues in the CDR3. Germline CDR1 is LGHNA and CDR2 is YSLEER. CDR3 sequence: CASSATVNTEAFF. CDR3 coding DNA: TGCGCCAGCAGCGCTACCGTGAACACTGAAGCTTTCTTT.

This clone was seen more than once but under ten times. The chain couples TRBV29-1 to TRBJ2-2; perhaps TRBD1 as D (7 bases). Germline lookup yields CDR1 SQVTM and CDR2 ANQGSEA. The V end was cut by 4 bases, the J end by 4 bases, with 13 bases between. This CDR3 region has 14 residues. CDR3 protein: CSVGRGQSTGELFF. The CDR3 nucleotides read TGCAGCGTTGGGAGGGGGCAGAGCACCGGGGAGCTGTTTTTT.

V usage is TRBV4-1 and J usage is TRBJ2-3; no reliable D call. Trimming took 1 base from V and 1 from J, leaving 9 bases between them. CDR3 length: 15 amino acids. CDR1 and CDR2 (germline): MGHRA, YSYEKL. Written as DNA, the CDR3 is TGCGCCAGCAGCCAAGTGAGGCCCCGCACAGATACGCAGTATTTT. Translating gives CASSQVRPRTDTQYF.

This clone was found a few times. The chain recombines TRBV18 with TRBJ2-5, with a weak D call TRBD2 (5 bases). Germline lookup yields CDR1 KGHSH and CDR2 LQKENI. V lost 4 bases and J lost 5, with 11 bases in between. The CDR3 runs 13 residues. CDR3 bases: TGTGCCAGCTCACGATCACGCGGGGAGACCCAGTACTTC. It specifies CASSRSRGETQYF.

This clone has a handful of counts. The sample carries other DNA sequences with the same CDR3. V and J are TRBV20-1 and TRBJ1-2, with D maybe TRBD1 (5 bases). Germline V gives CDR1 DFQATT, CDR2 SNEGSKA (reference sequence). This CDR3 is 11 amino acids long. The germline V and J ends were trimmed by 0 bases and 10 bases, with 9 bases remaining between them. Here the CDR3 DNA reads TGCAGTGCTAGAGATAGGGGCGACTACACCTTC. This translates into CSARDRGDYTF.

The chain joins TRBV30 to TRBJ1-3; D is unclear. V was trimmed by 4 bases and J by 0 bases, leaving 7 bases between them. The CDR3 runs 13 residues. Germline V gene data show CDR1 as GTSNPN and CDR2 as SVGIG (reference sequence). In DNA, the CDR3 is TGTGCCTGGAACAAGGACTCTGGAAACACCATATATTTT. It translates to CAWNKDSGNTIYF. Full variable domain (rest looked up from reference TRBV30 and TRBJ1-3): SQTIHQWPATLVQPVGSPLSLECTVEGTSNPNLYWYRQAAGRGLQLLFYSVGIGQISSEVPQNLSASRPQDRQFILSSKKLLLSDSGFYLCAWNKDSGNTIYFGEGSWLTVV.

To note about this clone: Mismatch with germline at one junction end may stem from a read error. The chain employs TRBV29-1 and TRBJ1-2, with D unclear. The CDR3 totals 11 residues. CDR1 SQVTM and CDR2 ANQGSEA come from the germline V gene. The CDR3 reads CSAERLGGYTF. CDR3 bases: TGCAGCGCTGAACGTTTAGGCGGCTACACCTTC.

The chain joins TRBV19 to TRBJ2-1; 10 bases align to TRBD2. Germline lookup yields CDR1 LNHDA and CDR2 SQIVND (reference sequence). After removal of 6 bases from V and 10 bases from J, the junction contained 12 bases not matched to a gene. The CDR3 has 15 amino acids. CDR3 loop: CASRLPSGGVEEQFF. In nucleotides, the CDR3 is TGTGCCAGTAGATTACCTAGCGGGGGTGTTGAAGAGCAGTTCTTC. Variable domain in full (rest from reference TRBV19 and TRBJ2-1): DGGITQSPKYLFRKEGQNVTLSCEQNLNHDAMYWYRQDPGQGLRLIYYSQIVNDFQKGDIAEGYSVSREKKESFPLTVTSAQKNPTAFYLCASRLPSGGVEEQFFGPGTRLTVL.

This chain links TRBV19 with TRBJ1-5, with TRBD1 as a possible D gene (6 bases). The germline CDR1 and CDR2 sequences are LNHDA and SQIVND (reference sequence). The CDR3 consists of 14 residues. V lost 4 bases and J lost 0, with 7 bases in between. The CDR3 nucleotides read TGTGCCAGTAGTACACAGGGTAGCAATCAGCCCCAGCATTTT. This gives the protein CASSTQGSNQPQHF.

The table lists this clone with a few counts. The CDR3 DNA sequence: TGTGCCAGCAGCAGGGCTGGCGGGACGTCCTACAATGAGCAGTTCTTC. Encoded protein: CASSRAGGTSYNEQFF. The rearrangement uses TRBV7-2 and TRBJ2-1, with D possibly TRBD2 on 6 matching bases. Germline V gene lookup returns CDR1 SGHTA and CDR2 FQGNSA. The ends were cut back, 5 bases at V and 1 base at J, with 15 bases in the middle. This CDR3 has 16 residues.

Ten or more counts support this clone. This chain links TRBV11-2 with TRBJ2-7, with 13 bases fitting TRBD2. Germline trimming cut 1 base from V and 3 bases from J; bases unmatched to any gene: 0. Germline loops: CDR1 SGHAT, CDR2 FQNNGV. CDR3 length equals 15 residues. The CDR3 protein is CASSLGTSGSYEQYF. CDR3 coding DNA: TGTGCCAGCAGCTTAGGGACTAGCGGGAGCTACGAGCAGTACTTC.

This clone was observed a handful of times. The gene calls are TRBV29-1 and TRBJ2-1, with 8 bases fitting TRBD2. Germline CDR1 and CDR2: SQVTM and ANQGSEA. This CDR3 has 11 residues. Trimming at V came to 7 bases and at J to 9 bases, leaving 5 bases not matched to a gene. This CDR3 is CSAGGPSEQFF. The DNA for the CDR3 is TGCAGCGCGGGGGGGCCAAGTGAGCAGTTCTTC.

This clone was recorded at least ten times. Other DNA sequences of this sample code for an identical CDR3. The chain couples TRBV30 to TRBJ1-2; D gene unclear. V lost 0 bases, J lost 4 bases, and 6 bases lay in between. The CDR3 loop spans 12 amino acids. The germline V gene has CDR1 GTSNPN and CDR2 SVGIG (reference sequence). In DNA, the CDR3 is TGTGCCTGGAGTGTACGTTTCTATGGCTACACCTTC. Protein sequence: CAWSVRFYGYTF.

The genes are TRBV27 and TRBJ2-7; TRBD2 matches 14 bases. The germline V gene encodes CDR1 MNHEY and CDR2 SMNVEV (reference sequence). This CDR3 region has 16 residues. The junction had 6 bases not matched to a gene; V was cut back by 5 bases and J by 3 bases. DNA of the CDR3: TGTGCCAGCAGTCCGGGACTAGCGGGAGCCAACTACGAGCAGTACTTC. As protein: CASSPGLAGANYEQYF.

The J gene is TRBJ1-3, the V gene TRBV30; weak D call: TRBD1 (6 bases). This CDR3 is built from 14 residues. Trimming took off 1 base at V and 7 bases at J, with 14 bases between the two ends. Per germline, CDR1 GTSNPN and CDR2 SVGIG (reference sequence). The CDR3 region has the DNA TGTGCCTGGAGTGAACCGGGGGCCTGGAACACCATATATTTT. Protein product: CAWSEPGAWNTIYF.